The clone carrying this T cell receptor (beta chain) showed up just a few times. Time point here: cycle 4 day 1 (C4D1), after more than five weeks of nivolumab. Autologous stem cell transplantation was followed by relapse in every patient, and brentuximab vedotin exposure varied. From thawed PBMCs, CD4+ T cells were purified using magnetic negative selection. J was trimmed by 1 base and V by 5 bases; bases with no gene match: 4. The CDR3 is made up of 14 amino acids. The germline V gene has CDR1 SGHRS and CDR2 YFSETQ. This sample is part of a study of PD-1 blockade in classical Hodgkin lymphoma. TCRdb keeps only in-frame clones here, not all; method: immunoSEQ multiplex PCR. The sample has 15,000 to 20,000 clones; approximately 87% are singletons.

This specimen consisted of CD4+ T cells from blood, obtained before the fourth cycle of nivolumab. This TCR came from a human donor with classical Hodgkin lymphoma. V usage is TRBV5-1 and J usage is TRBJ2-3; TRBD1 matches at 7 bases. Written as DNA, the CDR3 is TGCGCCAGCAGACGGGGACAGCGCACAGATACGCAGTATTTT. Translating it yields CASRRGQRTDTQYF.